Listed below are T cell receptor beta chains from one sample, sequenced in a study of blood T cell repertoires in COVID-19. Produced via immunoSEQ multiplex PCR; TCRdb's table is partial and in-frame only. Seen here are hundreds of thousands of clones, nearly 90% observed once, and the top ten hold just under 9.5%. The sample taken for sequencing was peripheral blood. The receptors here all came from a man aged 18 to 30 with active or convalescent COVID-19. Both conserved end residues are part of each CDR3. A D gene is named only where the DNA matches it firmly. Not every row has a clone size; where given, it reads once, few, many or a size class.

v_gene	j_gene	d_gene	abundance	CDR3aa	CDR3nt
TRBV15	TRBJ2-1	TRBD2	-	CATSTLVGTSDYNEQFF	TGTGCCACCAGCACCCTGGTCGGGACTAGCGATTACAATGAGCAGTTCTTC
TRBV29-1	TRBJ1-2	TRBD1	-	CSVILTGETGGTYGYTF	TGCAGCGTTATACTGACAGGGGAGACAGGAGGGACCTATGGCTACACCTTC
TRBV19	TRBJ2-7	TRBD1	-	CASKGGTTYEQYF	TGTGCCAGTAAAGGGGGCACGACCTACGAGCAGTACTTC
TRBV6-6	TRBJ1-2	-	-	CASSPTRGGTSNYGYTF	TGTGCCAGCAGTCCTACCCGGGGGGGCACGTCTAACTATGGCTACACCTTC
TRBV2	TRBJ1-5	-	-	CASSDVWGGSNQPQHF	TGTGCCAGCAGTGATGTTTGGGGGGGGAGCAATCAGCCCCAGCATTTT
TRBV7-8	TRBJ1-5	-	-	CASSLSSGRNQPQHF	TGTGCCAGCAGCTTATCATCAGGGAGGAATCAGCCCCAGCATTTT
TRBV20-1	TRBJ2-5	TRBD1	-	CSASGYRGETQYF	TGCAGTGCTAGTGGGTACAGGGGGGAGACCCAGTACTTC
TRBV7-9	TRBJ2-6	TRBD1	-	CASSSYGAGGNGANVLTF	TGTGCCAGCAGCTCATATGGGGCAGGGGGAAATGGGGCCAACGTCCTGACTTTC
TRBV28	TRBJ1-2	TRBD1	-	CASSLEGTGGYGYTF	TGTGCCAGCAGCCTTGAGGGGACAGGGGGCTATGGCTACACCTTC
TRBV12-3/TRBV12-4	TRBJ1-5	-	-	CASSTGTPPQHF	TGTGCCAGCAGTACCGGGACTCCACCCCAGCATTTT
TRBV7-2	TRBJ2-2	-	-	CASSSSTARNTGELFF	TGTGCCAGCAGCTCCTCGACAGCTAGGAACACCGGGGAGCTGTTTTTT
TRBV9	TRBJ1-5	TRBD1	-	CASSATGGRQPQHF	TGTGCCAGCAGCGCAACAGGGGGCAGGCAGCCCCAGCATTTT
TRBV19	TRBJ2-7	TRBD2	-	CASSTGLAGGYYEQYF	TGTGCCAGTAGTACGGGACTAGCGGGGGGGTACTACGAGCAGTACTTC
TRBV29-1	TRBJ2-7	TRBD2	-	CSVEDPGGSSYEQYF	TGCAGCGTTGAAGATCCGGGCGGGAGCTCCTACGAGCAGTACTTC
TRBV6-5	TRBJ1-2	TRBD1	-	CASSYGTGEGYTF	TGTGCCAGCAGTTACGGGACAGGGGAGGGCTACACCTTC
TRBV9	TRBJ2-1	-	-	CASSASGGAFNEQFF	TGTGCCAGCAGCGCCTCGGGCGGGGCATTCAATGAGCAGTTCTTC
TRBV7-9	TRBJ2-2	-	-	CASRLQGNTGELFF	TGTGCCAGCCGCCTACAGGGCAACACCGGGGAGCTGTTTTTT
TRBV6-6	TRBJ1-2	-	-	CASSQNSGQPNYGYTF	TGTGCCAGCAGCCAAAATTCGGGACAACCTAACTATGGCTACACCTTC
TRBV7-2	TRBJ1-1	-	-	CASSLASGNTEAFF	TGTGCCAGCAGCTTAGCGTCCGGGAACACTGAAGCTTTCTTT
TRBV6-2/TRBV6-3	TRBJ2-5	TRBD1	-	CASSTTGGTQYF	TGTGCCAGCAGCACTACAGGGGGCACCCAGTACTTC
TRBV6-6	TRBJ2-7	TRBD2	once	CASRSSGGASYEQYF	TGTGCCAGCAGGTCTAGCGGGGGGGCCTCCTACGAGCAGTACTTC
TRBV2	TRBJ2-7	-	-	CASSQPREQYF	TGTGCCAGCAGTCAGCCCAGGGAGCAGTACTTC
TRBV19	TRBJ1-2	-	few	CASSIELWGYTF	TGTGCCAGTAGTATCGAGTTGTGGGGCTACACCTTC
TRBV5-1	TRBJ1-1	TRBD1	-	CASSPGTGGRSTEAFF	TGCGCCAGCAGCCCGGGGACAGGGGGACGGAGCACTGAAGCTTTCTTT
TRBV2	TRBJ1-2	-	-	CASSDSGGWYGYTF	TGTGCCAGCAGTGACTCGGGGGGATGGTATGGCTACACCTTC
TRBV29-1	TRBJ2-1	TRBD2	-	CSHVGGAPSYNEQFF	TGCAGCCATGTCGGGGGGGCTCCCTCCTACAATGAGCAGTTCTTC
TRBV29-1	TRBJ1-3	-	-	CSVVPGPDSGNTIYF	TGCAGCGTTGTTCCAGGTCCCGACTCTGGAAACACCATATATTTT
TRBV18	TRBJ1-2	-	-	CASSPPGEANYGYTF	TGTGCCAGCTCACCACCAGGGGAAGCTAACTATGGCTACACCTTC
TRBV29-1	TRBJ2-2	-	-	CSVVGGRNTGELFF	TGCAGCGTTGTTGGCGGGCGCAACACCGGGGAGCTGTTTTTT
TRBV21-1	TRBJ1-1	-	-	CASHREAFF	TGTGCCAGCCACCGGGAAGCTTTCTTT
TRBV7-2	TRBJ2-5	-	-	CASSLPLAAQETQYF	TGTGCCAGCAGCTTACCACTAGCAGCACAAGAGACCCAGTACTTC
TRBV15	TRBJ2-7	-	few	CATSRGRYAYEQYF	TGTGCCACCAGCAGAGGGAGGTACGCCTACGAGCAGTACTTC
TRBV4-1	TRBJ1-5	-	once	CASSQVISQPQHF	TGCGCCAGCAGCCAAGTGATTAGTCAGCCCCAGCATTTT
TRBV15	TRBJ2-5	-	-	CATSREGLQETQYF	TGTGCCACCAGCAGGGAGGGACTTCAAGAGACCCAGTACTTC
TRBV5-1	TRBJ2-3	-	-	CASSSGTSTDTQYF	TGCGCCAGCAGCTCCGGGACAAGCACAGATACGCAGTATTTT